Listed here is a single T cell receptor (beta chain). The data derive from a study of blood T cells in healthy people across ages. Then a second PCR, running about 6 to 11 cycles, was carried out with a sample-barcoded 5' primer and a J-beta primer mix. A template-switch adaptor that had 12 random nucleotides put a tag on each cDNA molecule. MiXCR, applied by TCRdb to the 5' RACE reads, yields one record per CDR3 protein. The sample has around 990,000 distinct CDR3 sequences; 25% are singletons. The same specimen was also included in a second study, on T cells of mothers and their children. That source notes: Nine systemically healthy Caucasian donors: three mothers, six children. Thymic selection molds TCR recombination output in a comparable way in related and unrelated pairs. Persisting microchimeric T cell clones went undetected.

This TCR derives from a girl aged 2-10 years in good health. Input material: blood.

CDR3 bases: TGCAGCGCCATGGACGGTAGCGGGAGAAAAAACATTCAGTACTTC. It specifies CSAMDGSGRKNIQYF. The rearrangement links TRBV29-1 to TRBJ2-4; 9 positions agree with TRBD2. This CDR3 spans 15 amino acids. Germline loops: CDR1 SQVTM, CDR2 ANQGSEA. With 7 bases clipped from V and 4 bases from J, the junction kept 11 bases outside the gene matches. Together with reference TRBV29-1 and TRBJ2-4, the CDR3 gives the full variable domain: SAVISQKPSRDICQRGTSLTIQCQVDSQVTMMFWYRQQPGQSLTLIATANQGSEATYESGFVIDKFPISRPNLTFSTLTVSNMSPEDSSIYLCSAMDGSGRKNIQYFGAGTRLSVL.